This passage covers 17 T cell receptor beta chains from one sample sequenced in a study of T-cell reconstitution after alpha-beta-depleted transplantation in children (dated by TCRdb to about 2016). Library method: PCR. Sequenced using an Illumina HiSeq 2500. TCR libraries were prepared with molecular barcoding, using unique molecular identifiers to normalize TCRbeta repertoire quantification. TCRdb trimmed the raw reads at Q25, called clones with MiXCR and kept productive beta chains. Merged by CDR3 protein, the rows form single entries marked with the most common genes and DNA. Recorded for this sample are 600,000 to 800,000 distinct CDR3 sequences; around 13% of them occurred a single time. Of the sample, about 0.79% is held by the ten largest clones. The treatment or condition label, as the study defines it: allogeneic hematopoietic cell transplantation with graft depleted of TCRalphabeta T cells and CD19 B cells.

The source material was PBMCs, sampled before TCRalphabeta/CD19-depleted stem cell transplant. These receptors were taken from a girl aged 2-10 years with congenital amegakaryocytic thrombocytopenia, due to receive a stem cell transplant.

This clonotype was counted a few times. This rearrangement joins TRBV4-1 to TRBJ2-2; possible D gene TRBD2, 6 bases. Trimming took 5 bases from V and 7 from J, leaving 20 bases between them. This CDR3 has 16 residues. From germline, CDR1 is MGHRA and CDR2 YSYEKL. This CDR3 reads CASSTRDFGGDGELFF. The CDR3 nucleotides are TGCGCCAGCAGCACCCGGGACTTCGGTGGGGACGGGGAGCTGTTTTTT.

This clonotype showed up just once. Given a much more abundant clone one base away, this may be a read error. The V and J genes are TRBV9 and TRBJ1-3; 8 nucleotides align to TRBD1. The ends lost 3 bases at V and 0 bases at J; junction bases unmatched: 14. The V gene's germline CDR1 is SGDLS and CDR2 YYNGEE. The CDR3 loop spans 19 amino acids. The CDR3 loop reads CASSATGALVRSSGNTIYF. Here the CDR3 DNA reads TGTGCCAGCAGCGCGACAGGGGCGCTAGTTAGAAGCTCTGGAAACACCATATATTTT.

This clonotype was seen more than once but under ten times. The chain has TRBV7-9 and TRBJ2-3, with 8 nucleotides matching TRBD1. The trim removed 5 bases at V and 2 bases at J, leaving 9 bases unmatched. This CDR3 comprises 16 residues. From germline, CDR1 is SEHNR and CDR2 FQNEAQ (reference sequence). In nucleotides, the CDR3 is TGTGCCAGCAGCCCACGGACAGGGTGGGACACAGATACGCAGTATTTT. It codes for CASSPRTGWDTDTQYF.

The chain couples TRBV28 to TRBJ2-7; maybe TRBD1 (5 bases). The CDR3 contains 13 residues. CDR1 is MDHEN, CDR2 SYDVKM, per germline. Trimming removed 7 bases from V and 0 bases from J, with 10 bases in between. This CDR3 reads CASMVQVSYEQYF. In DNA, the CDR3 is TGTGCCAGCATGGTACAGGTCTCCTACGAGCAGTACTTC.

V is TRBV20-1 and J is TRBJ2-1, with 9 nucleotides matching TRBD1. This CDR3 spans 17 amino acids. V was pared by 3 bases and J by 8 bases, with 17 bases of the junction left unmatched. Germline V gives CDR1 DFQATT, CDR2 SNEGSKA (reference sequence). CDR3: CSARHYRGRFPNDEQFF. The CDR3 DNA follows: TGCAGTGCTAGGCATTACAGGGGGCGCTTCCCTAACGATGAGCAGTTCTTC.

There are many counts of this clonotype. The rearrangement links TRBV20-1 to TRBJ2-1, with D possibly being TRBD1 (6 bases). This CDR3 is built from 14 residues. From germline, CDR1 is DFQATT and CDR2 SNEGSKA (reference sequence). V was clipped by 0 bases and J by 5 bases, with 11 bases between them. CDR3 DNA sequence: TGCAGTGCTAGAGATGGGGGCTTGCACAATGAGCAGTTCTTC. Amino acid sequence: CSARDGGLHNEQFF.

Only a few counts were recorded for this clonotype. The chain has TRBV7-9 and TRBJ2-1, with D perhaps matching TRBD2 (6 bases). The CDR3 is made up of 16 amino acids. Germline V gene data show CDR1 as SEHNR and CDR2 as FQNEAQ (reference sequence). Trimming removed 5 bases from V and 0 bases from J, with 14 bases in between. The CDR3 sequence: CASSARLGSSYNEQFF. Written as DNA, the CDR3 is TGTGCCAGCAGCGCGCGACTAGGGAGCTCCTACAATGAGCAGTTCTTC.

This clonotype was recorded only once. For the CDR3, the DNA is TGCAGTGCTAGCAGCGGGAGGGCATCTGAATATGAGCAGTTCTTC. Translated, it gives CSASSGRASEYEQFF. The chain has TRBV20-1 and TRBJ2-1; TRBD2 agrees at 10 bases. Trimming removed 3 bases from V and 8 bases from J; junction bases left unmatched: 10. CDR3 length: 15 residues. Germline values: CDR1 DFQATT, CDR2 SNEGSKA (reference sequence).

This clonotype occurred many times. CDR3 in amino acids: CASSLEYSSYEQYF. CDR3 DNA sequence: TGCGCCAGCAGCTTGGAGTACAGCTCCTACGAGCAGTACTTC. This chain links TRBV5-1 with TRBJ2-7, with D uncertain. Germline V gene sequence: CDR1 SGHRS, CDR2 YFSETQ. The CDR3 is 14 residues long. Trimming left V 0 bases short and J 0 bases short, with 7 bases between.

This clonotype was detected a few times. The rearrangement uses TRBV7-3 and TRBJ2-5; D is perhaps TRBD2 (6 bases). The CDR3 consists of 13 residues. The germline V gene encodes CDR1 SGHTA and CDR2 FQGTGA. The V gene lost 5 bases and the J gene lost 7 bases, with 14 bases spanning the gap. CDR3 sequence (DNA): TGTGCCAGCAGCACCGGGACTGGTGGGACCCAGTACTTC. Its protein product is CASSTGTGGTQYF.

At least ten counts were recorded for this clonotype. V and J are TRBV20-1 and TRBJ1-2, with D possibly matching TRBD1 (5 bases). The CDR3 contains 14 residues. Trimming stripped 5 bases from V and 4 bases from J, with 17 bases between. Germline V gene lookup returns CDR1 DFQATT and CDR2 SNEGSKA (reference sequence). Written as DNA, the CDR3 is TGCAGTGCTCGCCAAATACCCACAGGCTATGGCTACACCTTC. Translated, it gives CSARQIPTGYGYTF.

This clonotype was counted ten times or more. J is TRBJ1-4 and V is TRBV15; D is unclear. CDR1 is LNHNV, CDR2 YYDKDF, per germline (reference sequence). V lost 0 bases to trimming and J lost 13 bases, with 18 bases between them. The CDR3 runs to 15 residues. The CDR3 region is CATSRDHEGWGGLFF. CDR3 DNA sequence: TGTGCCACCAGCAGAGATCATGAAGGCTGGGGTGGACTGTTTTTT. Filled out from reference TRBV15 and TRBJ1-4, the complete variable domain reads DAMVIQNPRYQVTQFGKPVTLSCSQTLNHNVMYWYQQKSSQAPKLLFHYYDKDFNNEADTPDNFQSRRPNTSFCFLDIRSPGLGDTAMYLCATSRDHEGWGGLFFGSGTQLSVL.

There are a few counts of this clonotype. The chain carries TRBV27 and TRBJ1-2; TRBD1 aligns across 8 bases. This CDR3 comprises 15 residues. CDR1 and CDR2 (germline): MNHEY, SMNVEV (reference sequence). Trimming at V came to 6 bases and at J to 3 bases, leaving 9 bases not matched to a gene. CDR3: CASRPQGAGDYGYTF. Written as DNA, the CDR3 is TGTGCCAGCAGACCGCAGGGGGCAGGGGACTATGGCTACACCTTC.

In DNA form, the CDR3 reads TGTGCCAGCAGCTTAGACTTGCGGAGGACCCAGTACTTC. Protein sequence: CASSLDLRRTQYF. The chain recombines TRBV7-2 with TRBJ2-5; no definite D call. This CDR3 comprises 13 residues. V gave up 1 base and J gave up 7 bases, with 10 bases separating them. CDR1 and CDR2 (germline): SGHTA, FQGNSA.

This clonotype was detected only a few times. The gene calls are TRBV7-8 and TRBJ2-1; a weak D match, TRBD2 (5 bases). The germline CDR1 and CDR2 sequences are SGHVS and FQNEAQ. CDR3 length: 17 residues. Deletions cut 5 bases from V and 0 bases from J, with 17 bases between. The CDR3 DNA follows: TGTGCCAGCAGCATCGCCAGCGGACCCGGCTCCTACAATGAGCAGTTCTTC. This codes for CASSIASGPGSYNEQFF.

At least ten counts were recorded for this clonotype. The chain recombines TRBV20-1 with TRBJ2-3; D may be TRBD1 or TRBD2 (5 bases each). Germline CDR1 is DFQATT and CDR2 is SNEGSKA (reference sequence). The length of the CDR3 is 14 residues. The germline V and J ends were trimmed by 1 base and 1 base, with 9 bases remaining between them. CDR3: CSARAGRGTDTQYF. DNA for the CDR3: TGCAGTGCTAGAGCGGGACGTGGCACAGATACGCAGTATTTT.

A few counts support this clonotype. This rearrangement joins TRBV28 to TRBJ2-4, with D perhaps matching TRBD2 (5 bases). This CDR3 contains 14 residues. Germline assignment: CDR1 MDHEN and CDR2 SYDVKM. The V and J ends lost 10 bases and 3 bases respectively, with 16 bases between them. CDR3 amino acids: CAIKPKRDKNIQYF. DNA of the CDR3: TGTGCCATTAAGCCCAAGAGGGACAAAAACATTCAGTACTTC.